This T cell receptor (beta chain) is drawn from a study of cytomegalovirus exposure and HLA in healthy donors. Study at large: As released early, the data held some 80 million unique TCRs from HLA-typed donors.

The CDR3 is 14 residues long. With 1 base removed from V and 7 bases from J, the gap between germline ends came to 11 bases. Germline loops: CDR1 PRHDT, CDR2 FYEKMQ (reference sequence). In nominal health when sampled, donors likely had unrecorded immune exposures nonetheless. Study outcomes and limitations: Some V segments, including TRBV6-2 and TRBV6-3, were excluded as indistinguishable.

The PCR made use of 60 Vbeta and 13 Jbeta primers. Method: immunoSEQ multiplex PCR; TCRdb's copy keeps in-frame clones and lacks some. The repertoire has about 57,000 clones, about 80% of them found once; the top ten carry roughly 4.5%. With regard to this clone: Its cognate antigen is unknown.

The chain is built from TRBV13 and TRBJ2-1, with D maybe TRBD2 (6 bases). Sequences were obtained from PBMCs. The TCR comes from a young man in good health and CMV-seronegative. As DNA, the CDR3 is TGTGCCAGCAGCTTAGCGGGAGAGTGGAATGAGCAGTTCTTC. It specifies CASSLAGEWNEQFF. The full variable domain, rest sourced from reference TRBV13 and TRBJ2-1, is AAGVIQSPRHLIKEKRETATLKCYPIPRHDTVYWYQQGPGQDPQFLISFYEKMQSDKGSIPDRFSAQQFSDYHSELNMSSLELGDSALYFCASSLAGEWNEQFFGPGTRLTVL.